The clone carrying this T cell receptor (beta chain) was found a few times. Its target is not known. The data were taken from a study of CD8 T cells in ankylosing spondylitis. Study observations and caveats: Earlier studies detected some motif variants in reactive arthritis synovial fluid and blood. As reported, disease-linked clones showed significant enrichment in matched ankylosing spondylitis synovial fluid.

The V gene's germline CDR1 is DFQATT and CDR2 SNEGSKA (reference sequence). The length of the CDR3 is 15 residues. Trimming at V came to 3 bases and at J to 0 bases, leaving 5 bases not matched to a gene. Making the TCR beta libraries involved quantitative 5'-RACE with molecular barcodes. TCRdb passed the 5' RACE reads through MiXCR, listing each CDR3 protein once. This sample carries roughly 240,000 distinct CDR3 sequences, roughly a third of them seen once, and the ten largest clones take approximately 4.6%. Sequencing was performed on blood, either unsorted or a sorted T cell fraction (not recorded which). The sequence was collected from a male donor with ankylosing spondylitis or in good health (not recorded which). The chain couples TRBV20-1 to TRBJ2-7; 10 bases align to TRBD2. CDR3 sequence (DNA): TGCAGTGCTAGCAGCGGGGGGGCTCTCTCCTACGAGCAGTACTTC. Amino acid sequence: CSASSGGALSYEQYF.